Reported below is one TCR beta chain. The antigen remains undetermined. The sample comes from a study of T cells in localized non-small cell lung cancer. Study-wide findings and caveats: The tumor had only one region sequenced, so heterogeneity remains possible. An association was observed between higher blood T cell density and longer overall survival. The study detected a median approximately 54 of the top 100 tumor clones in adjacent lung. The greatest T cell clonality was found in uninvolved adjacent lung (higher than in tumor).

The table came from immunoSEQ multiplex PCR; TCRdb's copy has only in-frame clones and leaves some out. This sample has fewer than 1,500 clones; about 30% occur once, and the top ten carry over 15%. The V gene lost 5 bases and the J gene lost 0 bases, with 7 bases spanning the gap. The CDR3 loop spans 13 amino acids. Germline assignment: CDR1 LNHDA and CDR2 SQIVND (reference sequence). The specimen comprised lung tumor tissue, sampled before any cancer treatment. The TCR sequence derives from a man aged 40-75 years with stage II lung adenocarcinoma. This chain uses TRBV19 with TRBJ1-1; D not certain. CDR3 sequence: CASSPGMNTEAFF. CDR3 DNA sequence: TGTGCCAGTAGTCCGGGGATGAACACTGAAGCTTTCTTT.